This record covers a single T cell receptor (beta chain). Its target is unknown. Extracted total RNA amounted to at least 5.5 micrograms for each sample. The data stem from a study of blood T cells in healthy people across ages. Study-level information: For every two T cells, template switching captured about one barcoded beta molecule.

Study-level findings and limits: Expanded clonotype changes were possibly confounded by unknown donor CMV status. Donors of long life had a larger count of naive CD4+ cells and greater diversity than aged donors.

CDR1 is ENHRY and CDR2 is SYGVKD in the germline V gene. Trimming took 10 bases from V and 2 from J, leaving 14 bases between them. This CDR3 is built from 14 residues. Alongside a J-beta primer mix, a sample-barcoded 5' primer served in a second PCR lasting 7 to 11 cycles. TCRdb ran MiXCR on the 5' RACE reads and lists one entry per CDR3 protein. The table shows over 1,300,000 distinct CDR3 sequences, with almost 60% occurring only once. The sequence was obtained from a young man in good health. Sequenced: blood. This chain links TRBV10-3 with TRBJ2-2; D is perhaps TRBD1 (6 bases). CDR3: CATTQGTNTGELFF. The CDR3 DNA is TGTGCCACCACACAGGGTACTAACACCGGGGAGCTGTTTTTT.